These 11 T cell receptor beta chains were all obtained from the same sample, sequenced in a study of identical twins. TCRdb re-called the 5' RACE reads with MiXCR, one entry per CDR3 protein. The table shows about 530,000 distinct CDR3 sequences, with about 22% occurring only once. This sample also appeared in a second study, on yellow fever vaccine responses in identical twins.

The sample consisted of CD4+ T cells sorted from blood. The receptors come from a woman younger than 30 in good health.

The chain uses TRBV5-5 and TRBJ2-1, with D possibly TRBD1 on 5 matching bases. CDR3 length: 13 residues. Germline V gene sequence: CDR1 SGHKS, CDR2 YYEKEE (reference sequence). V was cut by 2 bases and J by 5 bases, with 8 bases left in between. The CDR3, as DNA: TGTGCCAGCAGCTTCGACAGAAACAATGAGCAGTTCTTC. This codes for CASSFDRNNEQFF.

This clonotype was seen just once. The V and J genes are TRBV7-3 and TRBJ1-1; D possibly corresponds to TRBD1 (5 bases). The CDR3 has 16 residues. Trimming took 5 bases from V and 1 from J, leaving 17 bases between them. Germline CDR1 and CDR2: SGHTA and FQGTGA. In DNA, the CDR3 is TGTGCCAGCAGCCTTCCAGGGTTGTATGGGAACACTGAAGCTTTCTTT. Its protein is CASSLPGLYGNTEAFF.

The chain couples TRBV6-1 to TRBJ2-1; 10 nucleotides align to TRBD2. The ends lost 6 bases at V and 10 bases at J; junction bases unmatched: 12. Germline CDR1 and CDR2: MNHNS and SASEGT. The CDR3 has 15 residues. CDR3 sequence: CASRLTTSGVREQFF. CDR3 sequence (DNA): TGTGCCAGCAGACTCACCACTAGCGGGGTACGGGAGCAGTTCTTC.

This chain uses TRBV5-1 with TRBJ1-5; no clear D. The CDR3 consists of 15 residues. Germline CDR1 and CDR2: SGHRS and YFSETQ. V was shortened by 2 bases and J by 3 bases, with 12 bases between the two germline ends. The CDR3 nucleotides read TGCGCCAGCAGCTTAGGAGGAACCGACAATCAGCCCCAGCATTTT. Translating gives CASSLGGTDNQPQHF.

The J gene is TRBJ1-1, the V gene TRBV12-3 or TRBV12-4, with a weak D call TRBD1 (5 bases). The V end was cut by 6 bases, the J end by 3 bases, with 17 bases between. This CDR3 spans 15 amino acids. In DNA form, the CDR3 reads TGTGCCAGCAGCTCTCAACGGGGGGGTCACACTGAAGCTTTCTTT. Its translation is CASSSQRGGHTEAFF.

This clonotype has only a few counts. This chain joins TRBV3-1 and TRBJ2-1; weak D call: TRBD2 (6 bases). Trimming took 5 bases from V and 9 from J, leaving 29 bases between them. The germline V gene encodes CDR1 LGHDT and CDR2 YNNKEL (reference sequence). CDR3 length equals 18 residues. The CDR3 DNA follows: TGTGCCAGCAGCTCCCTTTTCGGGGGTGCGGGTTCGGCCTCTGAGCAGTTCTTC. It specifies CASSSLFGGAGSASEQFF.

This clonotype was seen more than once but under ten times. The V and J genes are TRBV12-3 or TRBV12-4 and TRBJ2-2, with 8 bases aligning to TRBD1. The CDR3 contains 15 residues. Losses at the gene ends were 5 bases for V and 2 bases for J; bases not matched to a gene: 4. The CDR3 nucleotides read TGTGCCAGCAGTGAGGGACAGGCAAACACCGGGGAGCTGTTTTTT. It specifies CASSEGQANTGELFF.

This clonotype has more than one count but fewer than ten. The CDR3 DNA is TGTGCCAGCAGGATAGCGGGAGGCCCATACAATGAGCAGTTCTTC. Translated, it gives CASRIAGGPYNEQFF. The V call is TRBV12-3 or TRBV12-4, the J call TRBJ2-1, with 10 positions matching TRBD2. The V gene end was trimmed by 6 bases and the J gene end by 4 bases; junction bases not matched to a gene: 6. The CDR3 has 15 residues.

This chain links TRBV27 with TRBJ2-1, with 9 bases identical to TRBD2. Looked up from germline, CDR1 is MNHEY and CDR2 is SMNVEV (reference sequence). The CDR3 is 19 amino acids. Trimming at V came to 2 bases and at J to 1 base, leaving 12 bases not matched to a gene. The CDR3 region has the DNA TGTGCCAGCAGTTTAGATCCCAGGACTAGCGTGTTTTCCTACAATGAGCAGTTCTTC. It codes for CASSLDPRTSVFSYNEQFF.

The chain uses TRBV28 and TRBJ2-7; 9 bases are shared with TRBD1. V gave up 2 bases and J gave up 5 bases; unmatched junction bases: 7. The CDR3 totals 15 residues. Germline CDR1 is MDHEN and CDR2 is SYDVKM. The CDR3 reads CASSLGGTGFNEQYV. The CDR3 DNA sequence: TGTGCCAGCAGTTTAGGTGGGACAGGGTTTAACGAGCAGTACGTC.

The chain joins TRBV5-4 to TRBJ2-5; 11 nucleotides match TRBD2. Germline values: CDR1 SGHNT, CDR2 YYREEE (reference sequence). V trimming: 2 bases; J trimming: 3 bases; junction bases outside the gene matches: 9. The CDR3 length is 17 residues. Here the CDR3 reads CASSLTGTSGPKETQYF. The CDR3 nucleotides read TGTGCCAGCAGCTTAACCGGGACTAGCGGCCCTAAAGAGACCCAGTACTTC.